This is a list of T cell receptor beta chains from one sample in a study of shared clonotypes between healthy human individuals. This table comes from immunoSEQ multiplex PCR, and its TCRdb copy is limited to in-frame clones, with some not included. The table lists about 690,000 clones, roughly 91% of them singletons. Sequencing was done on a sample of memory CD8+ T cells from PBMCs. The receptors here all came from a man aged 18 to 30 in good health. Some clones in this sample may be carry-over from other donors' samples. CDR3s include the opening cysteine and the closing phenylalanine or tryptophan. A D gene is named only where the DNA matches it firmly. Rows may omit the clone size; those that give it use once, few, many or a size class.

TRBV6-5	TRBJ2-3	NA	NA	TGTGCCAGCAGTCAGACCCAGGCCCAAGCGCGTACGCAGTATTTT	CASSQTQAQARTQYF
TRBV7-9	TRBJ2-7	NA	NA	TGTGCCAGCAGCTTAACCCGAGGGGGGTACGAGCAGTACTTC	CASSLTRGGYEQYF
TRBV25-1	TRBJ2-5	NA	NA	TGTGCCAGCAGTGAGGAGACCCAGTACTTC	CASSEETQYF
TRBV13	TRBJ1-2	NA	once	TGTGCCAGCAGCTTTACAGAGTCCAACTATGGCTACACCTTC	CASSFTESNYGYTF
TRBV28	TRBJ2-3	NA	NA	TGTGCCAGCAGGGAAACCTGGACAGCTTGGGGCCAAAGCACAGATACGCAGTATTTT	CASRETWTAWGQSTDTQYF
TRBV6-1	TRBJ2-7	TRBD2	NA	TGTGCCACCCGGGGGGTACTCCTCTATTACGAGCAGTACTTC	CATRGVLLYYEQYF
TRBV27	TRBJ1-5	NA	NA	TGTGCCAGCAGTTTAGGGGGGGGTTGGGGCAGAAGCAATCAGCCCCAGCATTTT	CASSLGGGWGRSNQPQHF
TRBV14	TRBJ1-1	NA	few	TGTGCCAGCAGCCAAGAAGGCACTGAAGCTTTCTTT	CASSQEGTEAFF
TRBV7-9	TRBJ2-3	NA	NA	TGTGCCAGCAGCACCGGCACCGTAGGACTTATGGATACGCAGTATTTT	CASSTGTVGLMDTQYF
TRBV29-1	TRBJ2-5	TRBD2	NA	TGCAGCGTCCGGGGGGACCAAGAGACCCAGTACTTC	CSVRGDQETQYF
TRBV27	TRBJ1-2	NA	NA	TGTGCCAGCAGCTTCCAGGGAGTCGGTGACTATGGCTACACCTTC	CASSFQGVGDYGYTF
TRBV4-1	TRBJ2-6	TRBD1	NA	TGCGCCAGCAGCCTAATACCGGGACAGGGCTTCTCTGGGGCCAACGTCCTGACTTTC	CASSLIPGQGFSGANVLTF
TRBV29-1	TRBJ2-1	NA	NA	TGCAGCGTTGTAGGGCGTGTGGGAGAGGGTTATAATGAGCAGTTCTTC	CSVVGRVGEGYNEQFF
TRBV4-2	TRBJ2-1	TRBD2	NA	TGTGCCAGCAGCCAAGTTTGGCGGGAGGATGGCAATGAGCAGTTCTTC	CASSQVWREDGNEQFF
TRBV9	TRBJ2-1	NA	NA	TGTGCCAGCAGCGTAGGAATTAGCGGAGACTACAATGAGCAGTTCTTC	CASSVGISGDYNEQFF
TRBV9	TRBJ2-3	NA	few	TGTGCCAGCAGCAAAGGTGAGACTAGCACAGATACGCAGTATTTT	CASSKGETSTDTQYF
TRBV6-5	TRBJ2-7	NA	NA	TGTGCCAGCAGGGGCAGGGACTACGAGCAGTACTTC	CASRGRDYEQYF
TRBV21-1	TRBJ2-7	NA	NA	TGTGCCAGCAGCGAGCAGGGGGCTTACGAGCAGTACTTC	CASSEQGAYEQYF
TRBV19	TRBJ1-1	TRBD1	NA	TGTGCCAGTAGTATAGATCGAAGGGGGCAGACTGAAGCTTTCTTT	CASSIDRRGQTEAFF
TRBV6-4	TRBJ2-3	NA	NA	TGTGCCAGCAGTGACTCGCACTCCGCGGATACGCAGTATTTT	CASSDSHSADTQYF
TRBV4-1	TRBJ2-7	TRBD2	NA	TGCGCCAGCAGCCAAGAAGAGCGGACTAGCCACGAGCAGTACTTC	CASSQEERTSHEQYF
TRBV4-2	TRBJ1-4	TRBD1	NA	TGTGCCAGCAGCCAAGTCTTGACAGGGGTCGATGAAAAACTGTTTTTT	CASSQVLTGVDEKLFF
TRBV9	TRBJ2-1	NA	NA	TGTGCCAGCAGCGTAGGACTAAATGAGCAGTTCTTC	CASSVGLNEQFF
TRBV27	TRBJ2-2	NA	NA	TGTGCCAGCAGCATCATCCCTACCGGGGAGCTGTTTTTT	CASSIIPTGELFF
TRBV27	TRBJ1-3	NA	NA	TGTGCCAGCAGTGATCGGGCGGTTGGAAACACCATATATTTT	CASSDRAVGNTIYF
TRBV2	TRBJ1-1	NA	NA	TGTGCCAGCAGTGAAGGGCCGAACACTGAAGCTTTCTTT	CASSEGPNTEAFF
TRBV6-5	TRBJ2-3	TRBD1	NA	TGTGCCAGCAGCCTTGACAGGGGTACAGATACGCAGTATTTT	CASSLDRGTDTQYF
TRBV27	TRBJ2-7	TRBD2	NA	TGTGCCAGCAAAATTGGACTAGCGGAATCCTACGAGCAGTACTTC	CASKIGLAESYEQYF
TRBV27	TRBJ1-4	NA	once	TGTGCCAGCAGTTTATTAGGGTTGACAACTAATGAAAAACTGTTTTTT	CASSLLGLTTNEKLFF
TRBV2	TRBJ2-1	NA	NA	TGTGCCAGCAGTGATTTTACCAAACCAAATGAGCAGTTCTTC	CASSDFTKPNEQFF
TRBV9	TRBJ2-2	TRBD2	once	TGTGCCAGCAGCGGCCCCCGGGACTACCCGCCCGGGGAGCTGTTTTTT	CASSGPRDYPPGELFF
TRBV21-1	TRBJ1-5	NA	once	TGTGCCAGCAAGGCAAACGGGGAGGAGAATCAGCCCCAGCATTTT	CASKANGEENQPQHF
TRBV2	TRBJ1-2	NA	NA	TGTGCCAGCAGTCGAACAGGGCCCTATGGCTACACCTTC	CASSRTGPYGYTF
TRBV28	TRBJ2-2	TRBD2	NA	TGTGCCAGCAGTATTAAGCGGGATAACACCGGGGAGCTGTTTTTT	CASSIKRDNTGELFF
TRBV4-3	TRBJ2-7	NA	NA	TGCGCCAGCAGCCAAGCCCTAGCGAGCGCCTACGAGCAGTACTTC	CASSQALASAYEQYF
TRBV27	TRBJ2-2	NA	NA	TGTGCCAGCAGTTTGAGGAACACCGGGGAGCTGTTTTTT	CASSLRNTGELFF